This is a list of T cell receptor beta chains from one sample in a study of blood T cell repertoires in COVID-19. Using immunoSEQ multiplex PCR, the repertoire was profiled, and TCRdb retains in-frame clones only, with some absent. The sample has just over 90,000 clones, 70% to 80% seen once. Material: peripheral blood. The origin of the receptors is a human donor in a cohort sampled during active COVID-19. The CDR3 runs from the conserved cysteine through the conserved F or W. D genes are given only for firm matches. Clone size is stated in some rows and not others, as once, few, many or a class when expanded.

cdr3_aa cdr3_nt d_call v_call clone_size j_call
CASSSAGQGNSPLHF TGTGCCAGCAGCAGCGCCGGGCAGGGGAATTCACCCCTCCACTTT . TRBV5-5 . TRBJ1-6
CASSLDTGSGYTF TGTGCCAGCAGCTTAGACACGGGGTCTGGCTACACCTTC . TRBV11-2 . TRBJ1-2
CAWAQGPGNEQFF TGTGCCTGGGCCCAGGGGCCTGGCAATGAGCAGTTCTTC . TRBV30 . TRBJ2-1
CASSPTGGRVAKNIQYF TGTGCCAGTAGTCCAACGGGGGGGAGGGTAGCCAAAAACATTCAGTACTTC TRBD2 TRBV19 . TRBJ2-4
CASSRRTAEKLFF TGTGCCAGCAGCCGACGGACAGCCGAAAAACTGTTTTTT . TRBV7-9 . TRBJ1-4
CASSGRDRGYEQYF TGTGCCAGCAGCGGACGGGACAGGGGCTACGAGCAGTACTTC TRBD1 TRBV9 . TRBJ2-7
CASQADSSYNEQFF TGCGCCAGCCAAGCCGACTCCTCCTACAATGAGCAGTTCTTC . TRBV5-1 once TRBJ2-1
CASSARGGQQETQYF TGTGCCAGCAGCGCCCGGGGGGGGCAGCAAGAGACCCAGTACTTC TRBD2 TRBV9 . TRBJ2-5
CASSPPGSSNQPQHF TGTGCCAGCAGTCCCCCAGGGTCCAGCAATCAGCCCCAGCATTTT . TRBV28 few TRBJ1-5
CASSPAGLRSFYGYTF TGTGCCAGCAGCCCGGCAGGGCTCCGGTCATTTTATGGCTACACCTTC . TRBV14 . TRBJ1-2
CATSRDHDRDEQYF TGTGCCACCAGCAGAGATCACGACAGGGATGAGCAGTACTTC TRBD1 TRBV15 . TRBJ2-7
CASSAAGQGISYNEQFF TGTGCCAGCAGCGCGGCGGGACAGGGAATCTCCTACAATGAGCAGTTCTTC TRBD1 TRBV9 . TRBJ2-1
CASSSHLGQAIKKETQYF TGTGCCAGCAGTTCACACCTGGGACAGGCAATTAAAAAAGAGACCCAGTACTTC TRBD1 TRBV6-2/TRBV6-3 . TRBJ2-5
CASSYLTGGNQPQHF TGTGCCAGCAGTTACTTGACAGGGGGTAATCAGCCCCAGCATTTT TRBD1 TRBV6-5 . TRBJ1-5
CASSGQFMNTEAFF TGTGCCAGCTCAGGGCAGTTTATGAACACTGAAGCTTTCTTT . TRBV18 . TRBJ1-1
CASRDYSDRNSPLHF TGCGCCAGCAGAGACTACTCGGACAGGAATTCACCCCTCCACTTT TRBD1 TRBV10-2 . TRBJ1-6
CASSPTATNTGELFF TGCGCCAGCAGCCCCACAGCCACGAACACCGGGGAGCTGTTTTTT . TRBV5-1 . TRBJ2-2
CATSLTGSAVAFF TGTGCCACCAGCCTAACAGGGTCAGCCGTGGCTTTCTTT . TRBV24-1 medium-sized TRBJ1-1
CASSPGLSDTQYF TGTGCCAGCTCGCCAGGACTTTCAGATACGCAGTATTTT . TRBV18 . TRBJ2-3
CASSFTGGITDTQYF TGTGCCAGCAGCTTCACCGGGGGGATCACAGATACGCAGTATTTT TRBD2 TRBV7-3 . TRBJ2-3
CASSLQETQYF TGTGCCAGCAGTTTACAGGAGACCCAGTACTTC . TRBV12-3/TRBV12-4 few TRBJ2-5
CASADSTYGYTF TGTGCCAGTGCGGACAGCACCTATGGCTACACCTTC . TRBV19 . TRBJ1-2
CASSTRSRTGRLAGSYNEQFF TGTGCCAGCAGCACCCGATCCCGGACAGGGAGACTAGCGGGATCCTACAATGAGCAGTTCTTC TRBD2 TRBV3-1/TRBV3-2 . TRBJ2-1
CASGDRDRAGYTF TGTGCCAGTGGAGACCGAGACAGGGCTGGCTACACCTTC TRBD1 TRBV19 . TRBJ1-2
CASSEYRSQGQTQYF TGTGCCAGCAGTGAATATAGGAGCCAGGGGCAGACCCAGTACTTC . TRBV25-1 medium-sized TRBJ2-5
CASSPEVVPGRDTQYF TGTGCCAGCAGCCCCGAGGTAGTCCCCGGAAGAGATACGCAGTATTTT . TRBV5-4 . TRBJ2-3
CASMLRTGSSPLHF TGTGCCAGCATGCTCCGGACAGGGAGTTCACCCCTCCACTTT TRBD1 TRBV2 few TRBJ1-6
CASSLNPESIQYF TGTGCCAGCAGCTTAAATCCTGAGAGCATTCAGTACTTC . TRBV11-3 . TRBJ2-4
CASKRGSHNSPLHF TGTGCCAGCAAGAGGGGGTCCCATAATTCACCCCTCCACTTT . TRBV27 . TRBJ1-6
CASSVGAASYNEQFF TGTGCCAGCAGCGTGGGAGCGGCCTCCTACAATGAGCAGTTCTTC . TRBV7-9 . TRBJ2-1
CASSLERSTDTQYF TGCGCCAGCAGCTTGGAGCGGTCCACAGATACGCAGTATTTT . TRBV5-1 . TRBJ2-3
CAIRGNSGNTIYF TGTGCCATCCGGGGAAACTCTGGAAACACCATATATTTT . TRBV10-3 . TRBJ1-3
CASIVGGSNEQFF TGTGCCAGCATCGTTGGCGGGAGCAATGAGCAGTTCTTC TRBD2 TRBV2 . TRBJ2-1
CASSLAQGAYGYTF TGTGCCAGCAGCTTAGCCCAGGGGGCTTATGGCTACACCTTC TRBD1 TRBV7-8 . TRBJ1-2
CASSGGGYRATYEQYF TGTGCCAGCAGTGGGGGGGGGTACAGGGCCACCTACGAGCAGTACTTC . TRBV6-1 once TRBJ2-7